This paragraph covers one T cell receptor (beta chain) sequence. What it binds is not known. These data come from a study of T cells after yellow fever vaccination. Notes on the study in general: Most primary-vaccination clones recurred post-booster (roughly 96% CD4, over 70% CD8). Among all clonotypes, a small share was observed in both CD4 and CD8 compartments. The secondary T-cell response peaked on day 5, not day 15, but was weaker.

The germline V and J ends were trimmed by 1 base and 3 bases, with 10 bases remaining between them. CDR3 length: 14 amino acids. Germline V lookup: CDR1 LGHDT, CDR2 YNNKEL (reference sequence). Template switching by 5'RACE produced TCR cDNA, adding a universal primer site and UMIs. TCRdb processed the 5' RACE reads anew with MiXCR; each CDR3 protein has one entry. The sample shows approximately 550,000 distinct CDR3 sequences, roughly 21% of them seen only once. The V call is TRBV3-1, the J call TRBJ2-7; D not certain. The sample in question was PBMCs, obtained 15 days after the yellow fever booster vaccination. This clonotype was sampled from a man aged 25 to 45 who received the YFV17D yellow fever vaccine. CDR3 sequence (DNA): TGTGCCAGCAGCCAAGGGATGGGGATCTACGAGCAGTACTTC. It specifies CASSQGMGIYEQYF.